This is a list of T cell receptor beta chains from one sample in a study of a mutant IDH1 vaccine in newly diagnosed glioma. Produced via immunoSEQ multiplex PCR; TCRdb's table is partial and in-frame only. The sample lists approximately 56,000 clones; 70% to 85% were seen once. No antigens are known for them. The sequenced sample was PBMCs, obtained from a glioma patient whose treatment included an IDH1 peptide vaccine. The receptors here all came from a man aged 45 to 65 with glioma. Both conserved end residues are trimmed from each CDR3.

cdr3_length	j_call	v_call	cdr3_aa
13	TRBJ2-1	TRBV9	ASSPYSVSGDEQF
11	TRBJ2-1	TRBV5-4	ASSLVGNNEQF
13	TRBJ2-5	TRBV30	AWRAQGQGEETQY
12	TRBJ2-2	TRBV5-1	ASSNSGTGGELF
13	TRBJ1-5	TRBV5-1	ASSLGDGSNQPQH
14	TRBJ2-7	TRBV4-3	ASSHLEGDRAYEQY
9	TRBJ2-5	TRBV15	ATSRDGTQY
13	TRBJ1-2	TRBV5-4	ASSLVGATLYGYT
10	TRBJ2-3	TRBV7-2	ASKPGTDTQY
13	TRBJ2-2	TRBV27	ASSLSRGWAGELF
11	TRBJ1-5	TRBV30	AWSNDGSQPQH